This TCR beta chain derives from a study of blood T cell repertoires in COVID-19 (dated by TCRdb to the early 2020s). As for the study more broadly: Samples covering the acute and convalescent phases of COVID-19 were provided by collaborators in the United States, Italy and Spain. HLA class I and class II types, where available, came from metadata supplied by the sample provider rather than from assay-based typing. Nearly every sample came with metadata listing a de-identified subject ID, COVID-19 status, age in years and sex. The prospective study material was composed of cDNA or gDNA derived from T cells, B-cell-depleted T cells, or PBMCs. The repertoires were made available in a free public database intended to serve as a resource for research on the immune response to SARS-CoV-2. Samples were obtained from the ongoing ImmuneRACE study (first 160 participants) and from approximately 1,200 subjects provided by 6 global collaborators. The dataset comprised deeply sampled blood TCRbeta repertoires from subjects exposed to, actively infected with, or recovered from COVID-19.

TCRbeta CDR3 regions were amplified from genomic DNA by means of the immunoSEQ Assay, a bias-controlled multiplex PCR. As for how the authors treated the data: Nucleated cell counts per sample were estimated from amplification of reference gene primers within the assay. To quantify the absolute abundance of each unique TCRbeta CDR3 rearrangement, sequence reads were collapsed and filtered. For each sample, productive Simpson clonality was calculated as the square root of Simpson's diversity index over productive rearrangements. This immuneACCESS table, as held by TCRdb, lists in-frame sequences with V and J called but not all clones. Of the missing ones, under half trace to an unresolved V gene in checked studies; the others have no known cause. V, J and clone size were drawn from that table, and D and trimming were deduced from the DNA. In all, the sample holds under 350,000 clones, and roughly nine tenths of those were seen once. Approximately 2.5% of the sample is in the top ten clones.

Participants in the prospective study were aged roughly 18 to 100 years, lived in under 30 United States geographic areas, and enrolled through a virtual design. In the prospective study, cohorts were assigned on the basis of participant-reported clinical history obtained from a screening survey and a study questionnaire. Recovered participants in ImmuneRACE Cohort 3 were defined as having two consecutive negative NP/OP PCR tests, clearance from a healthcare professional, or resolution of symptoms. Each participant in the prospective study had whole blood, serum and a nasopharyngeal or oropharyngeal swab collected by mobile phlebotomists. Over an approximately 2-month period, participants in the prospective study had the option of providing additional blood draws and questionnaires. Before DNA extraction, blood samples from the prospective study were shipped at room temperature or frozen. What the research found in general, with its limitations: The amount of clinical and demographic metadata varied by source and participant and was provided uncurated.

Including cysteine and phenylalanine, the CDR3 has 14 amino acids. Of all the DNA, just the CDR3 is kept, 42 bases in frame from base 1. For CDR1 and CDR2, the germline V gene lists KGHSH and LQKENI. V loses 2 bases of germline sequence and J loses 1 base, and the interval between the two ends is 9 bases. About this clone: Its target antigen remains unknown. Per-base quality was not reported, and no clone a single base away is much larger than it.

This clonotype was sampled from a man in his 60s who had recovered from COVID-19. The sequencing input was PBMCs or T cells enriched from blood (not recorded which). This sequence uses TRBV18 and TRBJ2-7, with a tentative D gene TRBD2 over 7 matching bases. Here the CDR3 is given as CASSPSGTSYEQYF. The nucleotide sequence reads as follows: TGTGCCAGCTCACCAAGCGGGACATCCTACGAGCAGTACTTC.